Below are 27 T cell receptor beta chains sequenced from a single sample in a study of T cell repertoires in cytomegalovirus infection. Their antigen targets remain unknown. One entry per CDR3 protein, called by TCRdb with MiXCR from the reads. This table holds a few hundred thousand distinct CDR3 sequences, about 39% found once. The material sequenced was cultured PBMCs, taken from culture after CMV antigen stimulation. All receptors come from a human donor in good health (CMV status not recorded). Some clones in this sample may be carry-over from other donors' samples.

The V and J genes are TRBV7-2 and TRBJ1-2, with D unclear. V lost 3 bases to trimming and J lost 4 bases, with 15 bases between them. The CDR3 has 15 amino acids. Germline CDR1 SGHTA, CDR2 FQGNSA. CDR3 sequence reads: CASSFGPGDTYGYTF. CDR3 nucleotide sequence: TGTGCCAGCAGCTTCGGCCCTGGGGATACCTATGGCTACACCTTC.

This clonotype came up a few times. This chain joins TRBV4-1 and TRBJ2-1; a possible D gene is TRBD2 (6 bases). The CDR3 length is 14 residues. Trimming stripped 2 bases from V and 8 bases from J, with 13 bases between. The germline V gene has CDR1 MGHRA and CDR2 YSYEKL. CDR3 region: CASSQNELAHEQFF. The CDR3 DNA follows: TGCGCCAGCAGCCAAAATGAACTAGCCCATGAGCAGTTCTTC.

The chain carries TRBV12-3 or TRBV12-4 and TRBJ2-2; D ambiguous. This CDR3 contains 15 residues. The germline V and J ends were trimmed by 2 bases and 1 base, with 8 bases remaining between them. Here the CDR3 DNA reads TGTGCCAGCAGTTTACAGGCCGGGAACACCGGGGAGCTGTTTTTT. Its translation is CASSLQAGNTGELFF.

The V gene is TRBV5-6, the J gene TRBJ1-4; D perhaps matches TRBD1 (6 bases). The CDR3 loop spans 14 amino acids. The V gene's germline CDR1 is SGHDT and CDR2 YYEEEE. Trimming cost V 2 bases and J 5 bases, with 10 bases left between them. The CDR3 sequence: CASSFGDRNEKLFF. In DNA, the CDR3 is TGTGCCAGCAGCTTTGGTGACAGGAATGAAAAACTGTTTTTT.

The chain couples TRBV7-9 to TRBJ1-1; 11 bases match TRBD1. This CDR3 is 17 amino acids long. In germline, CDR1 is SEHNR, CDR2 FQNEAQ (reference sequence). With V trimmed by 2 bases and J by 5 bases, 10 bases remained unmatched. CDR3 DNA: TGTGCCAGCAGCTTAATCCCCAGGGACAGGGGGAGAACTGAAGCTTTCTTT. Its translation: CASSLIPRDRGRTEAFF.

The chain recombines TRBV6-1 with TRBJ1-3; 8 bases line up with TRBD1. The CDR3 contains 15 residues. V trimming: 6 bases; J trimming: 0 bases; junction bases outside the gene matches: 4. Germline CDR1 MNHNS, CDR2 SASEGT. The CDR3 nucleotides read TGTGCCAGCAGGCCCACAGGGGGCTCTGGAAACACCATATATTTT. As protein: CASRPTGGSGNTIYF.

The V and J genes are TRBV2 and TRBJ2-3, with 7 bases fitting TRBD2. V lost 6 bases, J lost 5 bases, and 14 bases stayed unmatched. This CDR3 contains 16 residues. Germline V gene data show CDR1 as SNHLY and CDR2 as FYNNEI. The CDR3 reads CASSRQGGRAKDTQYF. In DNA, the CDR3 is TGTGCCAGCAGCCGCCAGGGAGGGAGGGCCAAAGATACGCAGTATTTT.

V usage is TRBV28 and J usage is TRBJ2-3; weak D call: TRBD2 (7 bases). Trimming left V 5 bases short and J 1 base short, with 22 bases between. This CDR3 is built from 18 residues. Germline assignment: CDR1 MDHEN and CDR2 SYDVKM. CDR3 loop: CASSALPLAGAGTDTQYF. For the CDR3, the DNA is TGTGCCAGCAGTGCCCTCCCTTTGGCGGGGGCTGGCACAGATACGCAGTATTTT.

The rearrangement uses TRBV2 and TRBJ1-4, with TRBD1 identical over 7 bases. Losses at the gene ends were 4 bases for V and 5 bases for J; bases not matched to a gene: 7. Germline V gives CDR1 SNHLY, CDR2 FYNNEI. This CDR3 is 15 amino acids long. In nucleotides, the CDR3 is TGTGCCAGCAGTGCCCGACAGGGATCGAATGAAAAACTGTTTTTT. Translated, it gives CASSARQGSNEKLFF.

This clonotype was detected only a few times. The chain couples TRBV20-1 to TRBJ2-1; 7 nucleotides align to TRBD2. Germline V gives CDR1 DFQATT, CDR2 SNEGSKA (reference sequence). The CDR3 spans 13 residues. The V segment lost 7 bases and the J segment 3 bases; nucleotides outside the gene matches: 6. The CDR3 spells CSVSGLNYNEQFF. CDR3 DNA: TGCAGTGTATCGGGACTAAACTACAATGAGCAGTTCTTC.

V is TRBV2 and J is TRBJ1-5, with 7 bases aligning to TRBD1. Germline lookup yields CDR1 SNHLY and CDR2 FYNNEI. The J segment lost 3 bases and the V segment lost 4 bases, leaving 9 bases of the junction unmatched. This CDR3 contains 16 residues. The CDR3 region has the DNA TGTGCCAGCAGTGGACAGGGTCCCAACTTCAATCAGCCCCAGCATTTT. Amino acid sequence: CASSGQGPNFNQPQHF.

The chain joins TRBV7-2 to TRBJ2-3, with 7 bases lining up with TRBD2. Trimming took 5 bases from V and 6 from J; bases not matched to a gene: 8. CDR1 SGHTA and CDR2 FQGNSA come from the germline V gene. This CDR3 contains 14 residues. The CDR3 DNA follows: TGTGCCAGCAGCCCCGGGGAGGGGACGGATACGCAGTATTTT. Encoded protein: CASSPGEGTDTQYF. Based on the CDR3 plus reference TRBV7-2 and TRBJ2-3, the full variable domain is GAGVSQSPSNKVTEKGKDVELRCDPISGHTALYWYRQSLGQGLEFLIYFQGNSAPDKSGLPSDRFSAERTGGSVSTLTIQRTQQEDSAVYLCASSPGEGTDTQYFGPGTRLTVL.

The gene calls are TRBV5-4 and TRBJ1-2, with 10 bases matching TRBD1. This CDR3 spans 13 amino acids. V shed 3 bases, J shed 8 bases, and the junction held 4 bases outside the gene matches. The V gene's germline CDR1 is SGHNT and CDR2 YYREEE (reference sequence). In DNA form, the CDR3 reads TGTGCCAGCAGCTCCGGGACAGGGGTCGGCTACACCTTC. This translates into CASSSGTGVGYTF. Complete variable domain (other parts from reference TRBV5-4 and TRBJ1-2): ETGVTQSPTHLIKTRGQQVTLRCSSQSGHNTVSWYQQALGQGPQFIFQYYREEENGRGNFPPRFSGLQFPNYSSELNVNALELDDSALYLCASSSGTGVGYTFGSGTRLTVV.

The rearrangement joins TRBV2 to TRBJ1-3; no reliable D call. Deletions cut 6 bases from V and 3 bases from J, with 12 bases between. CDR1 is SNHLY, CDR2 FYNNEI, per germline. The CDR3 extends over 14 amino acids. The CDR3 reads CASSEAGFGNTIYF. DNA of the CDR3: TGTGCCAGCAGCGAGGCCGGGTTTGGAAACACCATATATTTT.

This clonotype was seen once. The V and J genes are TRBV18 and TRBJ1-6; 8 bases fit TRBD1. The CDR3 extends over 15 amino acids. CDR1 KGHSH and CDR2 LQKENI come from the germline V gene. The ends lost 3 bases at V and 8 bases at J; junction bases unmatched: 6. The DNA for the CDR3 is TGTGCCAGCTCACCGAAGACAGGGGTCGATTCACCCCTCCACTTT. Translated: CASSPKTGVDSPLHF.

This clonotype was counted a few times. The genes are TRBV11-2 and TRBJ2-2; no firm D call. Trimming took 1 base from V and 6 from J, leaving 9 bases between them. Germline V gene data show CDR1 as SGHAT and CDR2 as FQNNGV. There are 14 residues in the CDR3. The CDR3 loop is CASSLVGPPGELFF. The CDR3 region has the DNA TGTGCCAGCAGCTTAGTTGGGCCACCCGGGGAGCTGTTTTTT.

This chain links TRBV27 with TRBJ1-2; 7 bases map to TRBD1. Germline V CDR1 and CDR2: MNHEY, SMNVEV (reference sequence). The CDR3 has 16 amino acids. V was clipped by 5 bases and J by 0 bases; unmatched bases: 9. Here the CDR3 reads CASSPGTVPSNYGYTF. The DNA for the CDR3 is TGTGCCAGCAGTCCCGGGACAGTCCCTTCTAACTATGGCTACACCTTC.

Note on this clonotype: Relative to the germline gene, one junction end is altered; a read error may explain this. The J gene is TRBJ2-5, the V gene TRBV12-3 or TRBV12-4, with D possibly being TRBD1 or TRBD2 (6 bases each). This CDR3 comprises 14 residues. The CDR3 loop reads CASRGLWAQETQYF. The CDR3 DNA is TGTGCGAGCAGGGGACTTTGGGCTCAAGAGACCCAGTACTTC.

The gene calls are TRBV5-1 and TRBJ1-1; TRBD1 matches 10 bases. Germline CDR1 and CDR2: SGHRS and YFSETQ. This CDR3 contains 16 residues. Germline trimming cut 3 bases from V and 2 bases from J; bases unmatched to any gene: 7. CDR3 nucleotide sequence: TGCGCCAGCAGCTCCGGACAGGGGGTTTTTAACACTGAAGCTTTCTTT. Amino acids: CASSSGQGVFNTEAFF.

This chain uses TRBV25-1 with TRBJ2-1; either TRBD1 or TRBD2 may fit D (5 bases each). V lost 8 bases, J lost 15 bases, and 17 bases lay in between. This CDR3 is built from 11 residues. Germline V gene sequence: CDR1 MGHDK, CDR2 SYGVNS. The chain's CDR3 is CASGGEGCLFF. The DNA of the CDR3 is TGTGCCAGCGGGGGAGAGGGCTGTCTGTTCTTC.

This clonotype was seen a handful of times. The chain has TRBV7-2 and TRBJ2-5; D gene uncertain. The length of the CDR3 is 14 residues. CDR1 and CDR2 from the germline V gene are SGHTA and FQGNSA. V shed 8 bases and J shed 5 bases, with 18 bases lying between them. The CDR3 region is CASCRQSFGETQYF. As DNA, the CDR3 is TGTGCCAGCTGCAGGCAGAGTTTTGGGGAGACCCAGTACTTC.

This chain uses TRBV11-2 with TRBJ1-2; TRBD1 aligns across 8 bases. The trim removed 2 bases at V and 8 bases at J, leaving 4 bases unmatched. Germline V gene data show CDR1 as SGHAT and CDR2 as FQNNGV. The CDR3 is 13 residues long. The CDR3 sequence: CASSLQGARGYTF. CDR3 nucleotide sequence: TGTGCCAGCAGCTTACAGGGGGCGCGCGGCTACACCTTC.

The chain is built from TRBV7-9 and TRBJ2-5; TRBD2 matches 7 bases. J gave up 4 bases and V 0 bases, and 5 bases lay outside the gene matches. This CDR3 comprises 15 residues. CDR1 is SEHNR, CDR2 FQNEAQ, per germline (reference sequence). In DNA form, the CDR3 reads TGTGCCAGCAGCTTAGCGTGGGGGAGGGGAGAGACCCAGTACTTC. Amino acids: CASSLAWGRGETQYF.

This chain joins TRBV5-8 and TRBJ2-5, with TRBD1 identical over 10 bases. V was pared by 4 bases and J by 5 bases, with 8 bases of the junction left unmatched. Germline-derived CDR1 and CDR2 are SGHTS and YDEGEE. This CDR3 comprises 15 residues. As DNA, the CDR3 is TGTGCCAGCAGCGAAGGACAGGGGGACAGGGAGACCCAGTACTTC. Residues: CASSEGQGDRETQYF.

The CDR3: CASSPVPQPTRSNQPQHF. The CDR3 DNA reads as TGTGCCAGCTCCCCAGTCCCACAGCCCACTAGAAGCAATCAGCCCCAGCATTTT. The V gene is TRBV7-8, the J gene TRBJ1-5; D is uncertain. This CDR3 has 18 residues. In germline, CDR1 is SGHVS, CDR2 FQNEAQ. The V end was cut by 8 bases, the J end by 1 base, with 24 bases between.

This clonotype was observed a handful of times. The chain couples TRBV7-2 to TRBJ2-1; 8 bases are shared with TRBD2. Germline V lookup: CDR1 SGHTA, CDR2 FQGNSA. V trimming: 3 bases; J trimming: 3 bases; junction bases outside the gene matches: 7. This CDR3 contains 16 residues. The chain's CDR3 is CASSLWSGGLYNEQFF. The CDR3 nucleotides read TGTGCCAGCAGCTTGTGGAGCGGGGGCCTCTACAATGAGCAGTTCTTC.

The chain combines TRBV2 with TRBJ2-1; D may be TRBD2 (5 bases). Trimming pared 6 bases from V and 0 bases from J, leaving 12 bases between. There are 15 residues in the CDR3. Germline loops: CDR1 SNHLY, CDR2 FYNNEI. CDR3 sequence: CASSLRRFSYNEQFF. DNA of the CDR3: TGTGCCAGCAGCTTGCGGAGGTTCTCCTACAATGAGCAGTTCTTC.